Listed here are 19 T cell receptor beta chains from one sample, sequenced in a study of blood T cells in healthy people across ages. A sample-barcoded 5' primer and a J-beta primer mix were used in a second PCR of roughly 7 to 11 cycles. TCRdb re-called the 5' RACE reads with MiXCR, one entry per CDR3 protein. The sample has 540,000 or so distinct CDR3 sequences, about 45% seen once; the top ten hold 20% to 25%. Sequenced sample: blood. Source of these receptors: an elderly man in good health.

The sample holds a few counts of this clonotype. V gene TRBV10-3 combines with J gene TRBJ2-7; D is unclear. CDR1 and CDR2 (germline): ENHRY, SYGVKD. V was cut by 0 bases and J by 5 bases, with 11 bases left in between. CDR3 length equals 14 residues. Written as DNA, the CDR3 is TGTGCCATCAGTGAGTCGGTGGAGAAGAACGAGCAGTACTTC. This sequence encodes CAISESVEKNEQYF.

The V call is TRBV12-3 or TRBV12-4, the J call TRBJ2-5, with 9 bases lining up with TRBD2. The ends lost 5 bases at V and 4 bases at J; junction bases unmatched: 8. CDR3 size: 15 residues. The CDR3 DNA sequence: TGTGCCAGCAGTCGCCTAGCGGGGCCCGGAGAGACCCAGTACTTC. Its translation is CASSRLAGPGETQYF.

The chain links TRBV20-1 to TRBJ2-7; the D is unclear. The ends were cut back, 0 bases at V and 4 bases at J, with 13 bases in the middle. Germline loops: CDR1 DFQATT, CDR2 SNEGSKA (reference sequence). This CDR3 has 14 amino acids. This CDR3 is CSARDPSRGYEQYF. The CDR3 DNA is TGCAGTGCTAGAGACCCCTCGAGAGGATACGAGCAGTACTTC.

This clonotype was observed once. The rearrangement joins TRBV28 to TRBJ1-5; perhaps TRBD1 as D (6 bases). Trimming took off 8 bases at V and 0 bases at J, with 17 bases between the two ends. CDR1 and CDR2 from the germline V gene are MDHEN and SYDVKM. The CDR3 has 16 amino acids. The CDR3 region has the DNA TGTGCCAGCTCACGCGGGGGGCGGGATAGCAATCAGCCCCAGCATTTT. This gives the protein CASSRGGRDSNQPQHF.

This clonotype has a handful of counts. This chain joins TRBV7-9 and TRBJ2-1, with 9 bases matching TRBD2. Germline trimming cut 5 bases from V and 4 bases from J; bases unmatched to any gene: 9. Germline V gene sequence: CDR1 SEHNR, CDR2 FQNEAQ (reference sequence). The CDR3 spans 16 residues. CDR3 amino acids: CASSPRRGGGYNEQFF. The DNA of the CDR3 is TGTGCCAGCAGCCCTAGGCGGGGGGGAGGATACAATGAGCAGTTCTTC.

The genes are TRBV5-6 and TRBJ2-3; D is unclear. Deletions cut 3 bases from V and 6 bases from J, with 8 bases between. The germline V gene has CDR1 SGHDT and CDR2 YYEEEE. The CDR3 spans 12 residues. The CDR3 sequence: CASSYGSDTQYF. The CDR3 DNA sequence: TGTGCCAGCAGCTACGGGTCGGATACGCAGTATTTT.

The CDR3 nucleotides are TGTGCCAGCAGCAAAGCAGCTAGCGGGCTAAACTCCTACGAGCAGTACTTC. The encoded protein is CASSKAASGLNSYEQYF. The gene calls are TRBV21-1 and TRBJ2-7; the table calls TRBD2, which could not be checked here. TRBV21-1 is designated a pseudogene. This CDR3 is 17 amino acids long.

The chain has TRBV6-2 or TRBV6-3 and TRBJ1-1; a possible D gene is TRBD1 (6 bases). The V gene's germline CDR1 is MNHEY and CDR2 SVGEGT. The CDR3 length is 15 residues. V lost 7 bases to trimming and J lost 0 bases, with 15 bases between them. Written as DNA, the CDR3 is TGTGCCAGCAACACCCACGACAGGCTGAACACTGAAGCTTTCTTT. Translated: CASNTHDRLNTEAFF.

This clonotype came up many times. The V call is TRBV7-9, the J call TRBJ2-5; D ambiguous. This CDR3 contains 13 residues. V shed 5 bases and J shed 5 bases, with 12 bases lying between them. Per germline, CDR1 SEHNR and CDR2 FQNEAQ (reference sequence). CDR3 nucleotides: TGTGCCAGCAGCCACCGAGAGACGGAGACCCAGTACTTC. This encodes CASSHRETETQYF.

The gene calls are TRBV7-9 and TRBJ2-5; 11 nucleotides align to TRBD2. The J call may be mistaken, given a closer DNA end match to TRBJ2-7. This CDR3 contains 15 residues. Germline lookup yields CDR1 SEHNR and CDR2 FQNEAQ (reference sequence). The DNA of the CDR3 is TGTGCCAGCAGCACCCAGACTAGCGGGGCCTACGAGCAGTACTTC. This encodes CASSTQTSGAYEQYF.

The chain employs TRBV6-5 and TRBJ2-3; 8 bases are shared with TRBD2. There are 18 residues in the CDR3. Germline values: CDR1 MNHEY, CDR2 SVGAGI. V dropped 0 bases and J dropped 2; count of bases not matched to a gene: 10. CDR3 bases: TGTGCCAGCAGTTACTCCGGGGGACTAGAAGGATACACAGATACGCAGTATTTT. It yields the protein CASSYSGGLEGYTDTQYF.

The chain joins TRBV20-1 to TRBJ2-3, with 9 bases lining up with TRBD2. In germline, CDR1 is DFQATT, CDR2 SNEGSKA (reference sequence). The ends lost 6 bases at V and 4 bases at J; junction bases unmatched: 2. The CDR3 extends over 12 amino acids. CDR3: CSAIAGADTQYF. The CDR3 DNA reads TGCAGTGCCATAGCGGGGGCAGATACGCAGTATTTT.

This clonotype occurred a few times. The chain joins TRBV6-2 or TRBV6-3 to TRBJ2-6; the D gene is possibly TRBD1 (6 bases). CDR1 is MNHEY and CDR2 is SVGEGT in the germline V gene. Trimming took 2 bases from V and 0 from J, leaving 11 bases between them. This CDR3 contains 17 residues. In DNA form, the CDR3 reads TGTGCCAGCAGTTACCGGGACATCACCTCTGGGGCCAACGTCCTGACTTTC. The encoded protein is CASSYRDITSGANVLTF.

Concerning this clonotype itself: At one end the junction does not follow the germline gene, possibly because of a read error. The chain employs TRBV27 and TRBJ1-2; perhaps TRBD1 as D (5 bases). Per the germline V gene, CDR1 is MNHEY and CDR2 is SMNVEV (reference sequence). The CDR3 has 15 residues. The CDR3 here is CAGSLGTDLRSGYTF. As DNA, the CDR3 is TGTGCCGGCAGCCTAGGGACGGACCTGAGATCCGGCTACACCTTC.

About this clonotype itself: The germline gene is not matched at one end of the junction; a read error may be the cause. V usage is TRBV4-3 and J usage is TRBJ2-3, with D unclear. The CDR3 spans 17 residues. Germline-derived CDR1 and CDR2 are LGHNA and YSLEER. The DNA for the CDR3 is TGCACCAGCAGCCAAATAACGACTTCTCTGACCACCGATACGCAGTATTTT. Residues: CTSSQITTSLTTDTQYF.

The V call is TRBV7-2, the J call TRBJ2-2; D remains ambiguous. The CDR3 is 15 amino acids. Germline V gene data show CDR1 as SGHTA and CDR2 as FQGNSA. V lost 1 base and J 6 bases, leaving 12 bases between the germline ends. Here the CDR3 reads CASSLVLGRPGELFF. DNA of the CDR3: TGTGCCAGCAGCTTAGTTCTGGGCCGGCCCGGGGAGCTGTTTTTT. The full variable domain, with the rest looked up from reference TRBV7-2 and TRBJ2-2, is GAGVSQSPSNKVTEKGKDVELRCDPISGHTALYWYRQSLGQGLEFLIYFQGNSAPDKSGLPSDRFSAERTGGSVSTLTIQRTQQEDSAVYLCASSLVLGRPGELFFGEGSRLTVL.

The chain has TRBV10-3 and TRBJ2-2, with 7 nucleotides matching TRBD2. The trim removed 6 bases at V and 7 bases at J, leaving 5 bases unmatched. Germline CDR1 reads ENHRY; CDR2 reads SYGVKD. This CDR3 spans 13 amino acids. The CDR3 DNA reads as TGTGCCATCAGAAGGGACTACCACGGGGAGCTGTTTTTT. Residues: CAIRRDYHGELFF.

The chain employs TRBV4-1 and TRBJ1-5; D might be TRBD1 (5 bases). This CDR3 is built from 14 residues. The V gene's germline CDR1 is MGHRA and CDR2 YSYEKL. Trimming took off 1 base at V and 5 bases at J, with 9 bases between the two ends. CDR3 sequence (DNA): TGCGCCAGCAGCCAAGTGGGGGGTCATCAGCCCCAGCATTTT. The encoded protein is CASSQVGGHQPQHF.

This clonotype showed up just a few times. The rearrangement links TRBV5-6 to TRBJ2-7, with D perhaps being TRBD1 or TRBD2 (5 bases each). The DNA end is more similar to TRBJ2-5, so the J call may be wrong. There are 13 residues in the CDR3. Looked up from germline, CDR1 is SGHDT and CDR2 is YYEEEE. For the CDR3, the DNA is TGTGCCAGCAGCGATCTGAGGGGTCAGACCCAGTACTTC. It specifies CASSDLRGQTQYF.